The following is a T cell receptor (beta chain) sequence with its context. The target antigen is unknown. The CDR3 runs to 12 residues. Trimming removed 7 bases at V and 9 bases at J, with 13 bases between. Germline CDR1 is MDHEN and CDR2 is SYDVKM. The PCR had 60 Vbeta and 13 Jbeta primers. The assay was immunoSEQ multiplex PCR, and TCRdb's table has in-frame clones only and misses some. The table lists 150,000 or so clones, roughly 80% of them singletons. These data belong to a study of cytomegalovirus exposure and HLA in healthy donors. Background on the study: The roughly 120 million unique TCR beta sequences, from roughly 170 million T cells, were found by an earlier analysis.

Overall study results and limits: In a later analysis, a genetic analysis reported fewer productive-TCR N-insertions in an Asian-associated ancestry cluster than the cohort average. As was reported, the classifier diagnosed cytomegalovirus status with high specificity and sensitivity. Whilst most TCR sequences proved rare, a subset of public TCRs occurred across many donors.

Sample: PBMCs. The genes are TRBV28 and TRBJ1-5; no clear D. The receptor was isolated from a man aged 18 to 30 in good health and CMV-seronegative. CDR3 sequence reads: CASTLRVGPQHF. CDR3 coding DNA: TGTGCCAGCACTCTGAGGGTGGGGCCCCAGCATTTT.